This TCR beta chain emerged from a study of OX40 agonist ivuxolimab in advanced cancers. Generated by immunoSEQ multiplex PCR, the TCRdb table keeps only in-frame clones and is missing some. The sample has 35,000 to 45,000 clones; around 91% are singletons. CDR3 length: 13 residues. Germline assignment: CDR1 SQVTM and CDR2 ANQGSEA. The V gene lost 2 bases and the J gene lost 5 bases, with 12 bases spanning the gap. The receptor's source is an adult with an advanced solid tumor such as melanoma, head and neck, liver or kidney cancer. This chain connects TRBV29-1 to TRBJ2-5; perhaps TRBD1 as D (6 bases). Sequenced material: CD4+ or CD8+ T cells sorted from blood, taken in a trial of the OX40 agonist ivuxolimab. CDR3 DNA: TGCAGCGTTGAAAGGGTGGGGGCGGAGACCCAGTACTTC. Its protein product is CSVERVGAETQYF. The full variable domain, in which reference TRBV29-1 and TRBJ2-5 provide the parts outside the CDR3, is SAVISQKPSRDICQRGTSLTIQCQVDSQVTMMFWYRQQPGQSLTLIATANQGSEATYESGFVIDKFPISRPNLTFSTLTVSNMSPEDSSIYLCSVERVGAETQYFGPGTRLLVL.